This note documents a single TCR beta chain sequence. Its antigen is unknown. These data come from a study of shared clonotypes between healthy human individuals. An approximately 200 ng quantity of DNA, roughly 32,000 T cell genomes, went into the sorted-subset replicate PCRs. Clones were read by immunoSEQ multiplex PCR, and TCRdb kept only the in-frame ones, dropping some. The sample records 650,000 to 800,000 clones, 72% being singletons. The germline V gene has CDR1 SNHLY and CDR2 FYNNEI. This CDR3 comprises 14 residues. With 7 bases removed from V and 2 bases from J, the gap between germline ends came to 13 bases. Findings and limits, study-wide: There were few donors, and this limited the genetic and exposure-history diversity represented. The sampled material consisted only of blood, and tissue repertoires are likely to differ.

The sequenced sample consisted of memory CD4+ T cells sorted from blood. Subset indicated: CD45RA-negative fraction. The chain joins TRBV2 to TRBJ2-3; a possible D gene is TRBD1 (6 bases). This receptor was obtained from a woman younger than 45 in good health. The CDR3 protein is CASNRDRHTDTQYF. In DNA, the CDR3 is TGTGCCAGCAACCGAGACAGGCACACAGATACGCAGTATTTT.